The subject of this entry is one T cell receptor beta chain. As yet, its antigen is unknown. Germline V gene sequence: CDR1 GTSNPN, CDR2 SVGIG (reference sequence). Losses at the gene ends were 2 bases for V and 0 bases for J; bases not matched to a gene: 13. This CDR3 has 19 amino acids. These data come from a study of cytomegalovirus exposure and HLA in healthy donors. As for the study in general: About 179 million T cells yielded around 120 million unique TCR beta sequences in earlier analysis.

Study-wide results and caveats: There were several of the most significant clusters that appeared linked to common viral pathogens in a later analysis. According to an earlier analysis, most TCR beta V segments yielded productive rearrangements about 90% or about 30% of the time.

The PCR made use of 60 Vbeta and 13 Jbeta primers. Original analysis: Later, roughly 77 million unique TCR beta chains were counted in an analysis, and approximately 10 million of them were shared. The protocol was immunoSEQ multiplex PCR, while the TCRdb copy is restricted to in-frame clones and leaves out a portion. D and trimming were read from the DNA, whereas the V and J calls and clone size are those reported in that table. The data contain about 140,000 clones, around 81% of them singletons. The chain combines TRBV30 with TRBJ2-6; 7 bases are a match to TRBD1. Sequenced material: PBMCs. The sequence was collected from a man aged 50-60 years in good health and CMV-seronegative. The CDR3, as DNA: TGTGCCTGGAGTCGCCCTAATCGACAGGGTTTCTCTGGGGCCAACGTCCTGACTTTC. Its protein is CAWSRPNRQGFSGANVLTF.